These 24 T cell receptor beta chains originate from one sample sequenced in a study of OX40 agonist ivuxolimab in advanced cancers. Using immunoSEQ multiplex PCR, the repertoire was profiled, and TCRdb retains in-frame clones only, with some absent. The profile shows about 75,000 clones, 86% of them singletons. The sample was CD4+ or CD8+ T cells sorted from blood, taken in a trial of the OX40 agonist ivuxolimab. These TCRs come from an adult with an advanced solid tumor such as melanoma, head and neck, liver or kidney cancer.

The chain is built from TRBV4-1 and TRBJ1-6, with a tentative D call TRBD1 (5 bases). Germline CDR1 MGHRA, CDR2 YSYEKL. Trimming cost V 4 bases and J 5 bases, with 12 bases left between them. This CDR3 spans 15 amino acids. Here the CDR3 reads CASSPRQMDNSPLHF. CDR3 nucleotide sequence: TGCGCCAGCAGCCCTCGACAGATGGATAATTCACCCCTCCACTTT.

The chain employs TRBV6-4 and TRBJ2-1; no definite D call. Deletions cut 2 bases from V and 5 bases from J, with 16 bases between. The CDR3 contains 16 residues. Germline CDR1 reads MRHNA; CDR2 reads SNTAGT. The DNA of the CDR3 is TGTGCCAGCAGTGACGTCCTCAACCTAAGTAACAATGAGCAGTTCTTC. It yields the protein CASSDVLNLSNNEQFF.

This clone appeared a single time. The V and J genes are TRBV5-1 and TRBJ2-1; no reliable D call. CDR1 and CDR2 from the germline V gene are SGHRS and YFSETQ. The V end lost 0 bases, the J end lost 4 bases, and 11 bases lay between the germline ends. CDR3 size: 15 residues. CDR3 residues: CASSLASAIYNEQFF. In DNA, the CDR3 is TGCGCCAGCAGCTTGGCCTCGGCTATTTACAATGAGCAGTTCTTC.

This sequence joins TRBV10-3 and TRBJ1-1, with 7 bases fitting TRBD1. This CDR3 spans 13 amino acids. V shed 4 bases, J shed 5 bases, and the junction held 4 bases outside the gene matches. CDR1 is ENHRY, CDR2 SYGVKD, per germline. The CDR3: CAISGQGETEAFF. DNA for the CDR3: TGTGCCATCAGTGGACAGGGAGAAACTGAAGCTTTCTTT.

This rearrangement joins TRBV12-5 to TRBJ2-3; TRBD2 might be the D (5 bases). V lost 2 bases to trimming and J lost 2 bases, with 8 bases between them. This CDR3 region has 14 residues. The germline CDR1 and CDR2 sequences are LGHNT and FRNRAP. The CDR3, as DNA: TGTGCTAGTGGTTTGAGGACTCTCACAGATACGCAGTATTTT. Translated: CASGLRTLTDTQYF.

J is TRBJ1-4 and V is TRBV6-5; D perhaps matches TRBD1 (5 bases). The CDR3 spans 15 residues. V lost 5 bases to trimming and J lost 8 bases, with 18 bases between them. CDR1 is MNHEY and CDR2 is SVGAGI in the germline V gene. CDR3 DNA sequence: TGTGCCAGCAGTCGGACAAGGGGTGGGCAAGAAAAACTGTTTTTT. Translated, it gives CASSRTRGGQEKLFF.

The chain links TRBV6-5 to TRBJ1-3, with a tentative D call TRBD1 (6 bases). The CDR3 runs 14 residues. Germline CDR1 and CDR2: MNHEY and SVGAGI. V lost 2 bases and J lost 3, with 8 bases in between. In DNA form, the CDR3 reads TGTGCCAGCAGTTACGGAGGGGGTGGAAACACCATATATTTT. Amino acid sequence: CASSYGGGGNTIYF.

V gene TRBV9 combines with J gene TRBJ2-2; 11 nucleotides align to TRBD2. CDR3 size: 14 residues. J gave up 5 bases and V 5 bases, and 2 bases lay outside the gene matches. Germline CDR1 and CDR2: SGDLS and YYNGEE. In DNA form, the CDR3 reads TGTGCCAGCAGATCTAGCGGGGGGACCGGGGAGCTGTTTTTT. Translated, it gives CASRSSGGTGELFF.

CDR3 protein: CASKGLRGAGTQYF. The CDR3 bases are TGTGCCAGCAAAGGTTTGCGGGGGGCCGGGACCCAGTACTTC. The chain combines TRBV11-1 with TRBJ2-5; 8 bases agree with TRBD2. There are 14 residues in the CDR3. Germline trimming cut 7 bases from V and 7 bases from J; bases unmatched to any gene: 11. Per the germline V gene, CDR1 is SGHAT and CDR2 is FQDESV (reference sequence).

This chain connects TRBV10-3 to TRBJ2-2; D is uncertain. Trimming left V 4 bases short and J 1 base short, with 4 bases between. The germline gives CDR1 ENHRY, CDR2 SYGVKD. The CDR3 sequence is 13 residues long. CDR3 nucleotides: TGTGCCATCAGTGGGGGGAACACCGGGGAGCTGTTTTTT. This translates into CAISGGNTGELFF.

This rearrangement joins TRBV2 to TRBJ1-4, with D unclear. Germline CDR1 and CDR2: SNHLY and FYNNEI. V was clipped by 3 bases and J by 3 bases, with 8 bases between them. This CDR3 contains 14 residues. Here the CDR3 reads CASSERISNEKLFF. The CDR3 DNA reads TGTGCCAGCAGTGAGAGGATTTCTAATGAAAAACTGTTTTTT. The whole variable domain, remainder taken from reference TRBV2 and TRBJ1-4, is EPEVTQTPSHQVTQMGQEVILRCVPISNHLYFYWYRQILGQKVEFLVSFYNNEISEKSEIFDDQFSVERPDGSNFTLKIRSTKLEDSAMYFCASSERISNEKLFFGSGTQLSVL.

The V call is TRBV25-1, the J call TRBJ1-1; D gene unclear. Trimming took 7 bases from V and 1 from J, leaving 13 bases between them. Germline V gene lookup returns CDR1 MGHDK and CDR2 SYGVNS. The CDR3 loop spans 14 amino acids. The CDR3 region is CASMPVGRNTEAFF. The CDR3 nucleotides read TGTGCCAGCATGCCCGTCGGCAGGAACACTGAAGCTTTCTTT.

The rearrangement uses TRBV7-2 and TRBJ1-1, with TRBD1 as a possible D gene (5 bases). Per germline, CDR1 SGHTA and CDR2 FQGNSA. This CDR3 is 13 amino acids long. V was pared by 4 bases and J by 4 bases, with 10 bases between. The CDR3 nucleotides are TGTGCCAGCAGCTCCCAGGGTTCCACTGAAGCTTTCTTT. Amino acids: CASSSQGSTEAFF.

The rearrangement uses TRBV4-2 and TRBJ1-5; D may be TRBD1 (5 bases). Trimming took 3 bases from V and 7 from J, leaving 28 bases between them. The V gene's germline CDR1 is LGHNA and CDR2 YNFKEQ. This CDR3 has 19 residues. CDR3 DNA: TGTGCCAGCAGCCAGGGTATCGGGACCTCGCCAGGGAGGAAACAGCCCCAGCATTTT. Its protein is CASSQGIGTSPGRKQPQHF.

V gene TRBV25-1 combines with J gene TRBJ1-2; unclear D gene. V lost 3 bases to trimming and J lost 4 bases, with 12 bases between them. This CDR3 contains 14 residues. Germline-derived CDR1 and CDR2 are MGHDK and SYGVNS. This CDR3 reads CASSDYRDAYGYTF. CDR3 coding DNA: TGTGCCAGCAGTGACTACCGTGATGCCTATGGCTACACCTTC.

This clone came up a few times. V gene TRBV4-1 combines with J gene TRBJ2-3, with unresolved D. The V end was cut by 1 base, the J end by 2 bases, with 13 bases between. Germline V gives CDR1 MGHRA, CDR2 YSYEKL. This CDR3 is 16 amino acids long. As DNA, the CDR3 is TGCGCCAGCAGCCAAGTGGCTGTAACCCTCACAGATACGCAGTATTTT. This encodes CASSQVAVTLTDTQYF.

This clone has a handful of counts. The chain uses TRBV7-4 and TRBJ1-1; D may be TRBD1 (6 bases). The germline CDR1 and CDR2 sequences are SGHVT and SQSDAQ. Trimming took 5 bases from V and 0 from J, leaving 13 bases between them. The CDR3 covers 15 residues. In DNA, the CDR3 is TGTGCCAGCAGCACCAACAGGGAGATGAACACTGAAGCTTTCTTT. Protein sequence: CASSTNREMNTEAFF. The entire variable domain, with the rest obtained from reference TRBV7-4 and TRBJ1-1, is as follows: GAGVSQSPRYKVAKRGRDVALRCDSISGHVTLYWYRQTLGQGSEVLTYSQSDAQRDKSGRPSGRFSAERPERSVSTLKIQRTEQGDSAVYLCASSTNREMNTEAFFGQGTRLTVV.

V usage is TRBV7-2 and J usage is TRBJ2-2; 11 bases agree with TRBD1. The CDR3 consists of 16 residues. Unmatched junction bases numbered 10, after V lost 6 bases and J lost 7 bases. Germline V lookup: CDR1 SGHTA, CDR2 FQGNSA. CDR3 residues: CASRFRRDRGNGELFF. CDR3 bases: TGTGCCAGCAGGTTTAGGAGGGACAGGGGGAACGGGGAGCTGTTTTTT.

The V gene is TRBV29-1, the J gene TRBJ1-1; D is unresolved. Germline lookup yields CDR1 SQVTM and CDR2 ANQGSEA. Trimming pared 2 bases from V and 0 bases from J, leaving 7 bases between. CDR3 length: 13 residues. CDR3 region: CSVEQTMNTEAFF. In DNA, the CDR3 is TGCAGCGTTGAACAGACCATGAACACTGAAGCTTTCTTT.

The V gene is TRBV4-3, the J gene TRBJ2-3, with D perhaps matching TRBD1 or TRBD2 (5 bases each). With 0 bases removed from V and 5 bases from J, the gap between germline ends came to 6 bases. Germline lookup yields CDR1 LGHNA and CDR2 YSLEER. The CDR3 consists of 13 residues. Here the CDR3 reads CASSQEGVDTQYF. The CDR3 nucleotides read TGCGCCAGCAGCCAAGAGGGGGTAGATACGCAGTATTTT.

V gene TRBV5-1 combines with J gene TRBJ1-2; the match to TRBD1 covers 7 bases. V was pared by 0 bases and J by 0 bases, with 8 bases of the junction left unmatched. The CDR3 spans 17 residues. Per germline, CDR1 SGHRS and CDR2 YFSETQ. The CDR3 sequence: CASSLGGTAETNYGYTF. CDR3 DNA: TGCGCCAGCAGCTTGGGAGGGACAGCAGAAACTAACTATGGCTACACCTTC.

V gene TRBV7-9 combines with J gene TRBJ1-1; TRBD1 might be the D (6 bases). The germline CDR1 and CDR2 sequences are SEHNR and FQNEAQ (reference sequence). V lost 8 bases, J lost 1 base, and 14 bases lay in between. CDR3 length equals 14 residues. The CDR3 DNA follows: TGTGCCAGCGAGCGGGGGCGCGGGAACACTGAAGCTTTCTTT. Its translation: CASERGRGNTEAFF.

The chain has TRBV15 and TRBJ1-2, with TRBD1 identical over 9 bases. Germline V gene lookup returns CDR1 LNHNV and CDR2 YYDKDF (reference sequence). CDR3 size: 14 residues. J gave up 1 base and V 5 bases, and 2 bases lay outside the gene matches. In DNA, the CDR3 is TGTGCCACCAGCCTGGGACAGGGTAACTATGGCTACACCTTC. Amino acid sequence: CATSLGQGNYGYTF.

V gene TRBV29-1 combines with J gene TRBJ1-5; possible D gene TRBD1, 5 bases. The germline V gene encodes CDR1 SQVTM and CDR2 ANQGSEA. The CDR3 length is 13 residues. Trimming took 4 bases from V and 6 from J, leaving 13 bases between them. The CDR3: CSVVGGDSQPQHF. The CDR3 DNA follows: TGCAGCGTTGTGGGGGGTGACAGTCAGCCCCAGCATTTT.